The rows below give T cell receptor beta chains drawn from one sample of a study of OX40 agonist ivuxolimab in advanced cancers. The table came from immunoSEQ multiplex PCR; TCRdb's copy has only in-frame clones and leaves some out. The sample yields around 43,000 clones, roughly 86% seen once. Sample: CD4+ or CD8+ T cells sorted from blood, taken in a trial of the OX40 agonist ivuxolimab. The receptors shown here come from an adult with an advanced solid tumor such as melanoma, head and neck, liver or kidney cancer. CDR3s include the opening cysteine and the closing phenylalanine or tryptophan.

V: TRBV19; CDR3: CASSTGIDEQYF
V: TRBV11-2; CDR3: CASSLVRDEEFF
V: TRBV7-9; CDR3: CASSWNIGTDTQYF
V: TRBV7-8; CDR3: CASSSTDSYSNQPQHF
V: TRBV19; CDR3: CASSSTGRVYSSYNEQFF
V: TRBV5-6; CDR3: CASTSPIIEWGVSTDTQYF
V: TRBV7-6; CDR3: CASSLEGYSSTDTQYF
V: TRBV6-5; CDR3: CASSYGDTTGAQYF
V: TRBV11-2; CDR3: CASSLESGRFYYEQYF
V: TRBV2; CDR3: CAREGRTGTEAFF
V: TRBV10-3; CDR3: CAISEGPGDTQYF
V: TRBV6-5; CDR3: CASSSGEVGEQPQHF
V: TRBV7-3; CDR3: CASSLRGRGTGELFF
V: TRBV2; CDR3: CASSPGGVPEAFF
V: TRBV2; CDR3: CASSNQKSTGRTNQPQHF
V: TRBV28; CDR3: CATKTGELFF
V: TRBV29-1; CDR3: CSVPNDRRNTEAFF
V: TRBV27; CDR3: CASSLSVGYGRELFF
V: TRBV7-9; CDR3: CASSLEVGNYGYTF
V: TRBV7-6; CDR3: CASSFEWGGQETQYF
V: TRBV4-1; CDR3: CASSQVYSYEQYF
V: TRBV9; CDR3: CASSVAGGSPYGYTF
V: TRBV6-6; CDR3: CASSYVNTDTQYF
V: TRBV5-4; CDR3: CASSIRPLSNYGYTF
V: TRBV2; CDR3: CASSELRGFSGNTIYF
V: TRBV9; CDR3: CASSPGNYEQYF
V: TRBV2; CDR3: CASSPWGAESYNEQFF
V: TRBV11-1; CDR3: CASSLVGAAYGYTF
V: TRBV19; CDR3: CASSIILVSGISNQPQHF
V: TRBV27; CDR3: CASSPSQSRGSTEAFF
V: TRBV6-1; CDR3: CASSGLRVWHYNEQFF
V: TRBV10-3; CDR3: CAISDPNRDRDDGYTF
V: TRBV27; CDR3: CASSSQERGNNEQFF
V: TRBV2; CDR3: CASSDPSHEQYF
V: TRBV28; CDR3: CASSPGLAGDGEQYF
V: TRBV6-1; CDR3: CASSDFAPSLGYGYTF
V: TRBV7-8; CDR3: CASSLRRAGVTEAFF
V: TRBV19; CDR3: CASSIDTAGQGAYTEAFF
V: TRBV6-5; CDR3: CASSYVGVGDSPLHF
V: TRBV6-4; CDR3: CASSDSYGTEAFF
V: TRBV25-1; CDR3: CASQTAGEQYF
V: TRBV6-6; CDR3: CASSYLSTNEKLFF
V: TRBV27; CDR3: CASTPRGPYSNQPQHF
V: TRBV7-3; CDR3: CASSLSGQTRFYGYTF
V: TRBV5-1; CDR3: CASSSSDRGARTSNYGYTF
V: TRBV4-3; CDR3: CASSQDASGVNEQFF
V: TRBV5-4; CDR3: CASSLELASTGELFF
V: TRBV7-2; CDR3: CASSNRLAGQTYNEQFF
V: TRBV29-1; CDR3: CSVVGGTGVHGYTF
V: TRBV7-9; CDR3: CATAHYRVQIYGYTF